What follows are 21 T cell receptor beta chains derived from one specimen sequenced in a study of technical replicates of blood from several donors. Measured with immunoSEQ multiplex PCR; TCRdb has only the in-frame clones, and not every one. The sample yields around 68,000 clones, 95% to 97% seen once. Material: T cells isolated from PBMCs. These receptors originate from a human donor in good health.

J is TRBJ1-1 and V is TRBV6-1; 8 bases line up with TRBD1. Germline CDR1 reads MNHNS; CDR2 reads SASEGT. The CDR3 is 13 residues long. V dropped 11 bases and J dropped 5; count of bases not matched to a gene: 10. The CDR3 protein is CAGSPGGYTEAFF. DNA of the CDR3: TGTGCCGGATCGCCAGGGGGCTATACTGAAGCTTTCTTT.

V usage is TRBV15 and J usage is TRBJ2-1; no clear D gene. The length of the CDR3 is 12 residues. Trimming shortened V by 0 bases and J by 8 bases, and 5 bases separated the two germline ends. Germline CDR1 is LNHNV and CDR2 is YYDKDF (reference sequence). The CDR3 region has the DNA TGTGCCACCAGCAGAGATGAGGATGAGCAGTTCTTC. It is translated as CATSRDEDEQFF.

The CDR3 nucleotides are TGTGCCAGTAGTTCCGGACAGACGAGCTCTGGAAACACCATATATTTT. Amino acids: CASSSGQTSSGNTIYF. V is TRBV19 and J is TRBJ1-3; D is possibly TRBD1 (6 bases). The V gene lost 5 bases and the J gene lost 0 bases, with 14 bases spanning the gap. Germline CDR1 and CDR2: LNHDA and SQIVND (reference sequence). The CDR3 is 16 residues long. Filled out from reference TRBV19 and TRBJ1-3, the complete variable domain reads DGGITQSPKYLFRKEGQNVTLSCEQNLNHDAMYWYRQDPGQGLRLIYYSQIVNDFQKGDIAEGYSVSREKKESFPLTVTSAQKNPTAFYLCASSSGQTSSGNTIYFGEGSWLTVV.

CDR3 sequence (DNA): TGTGCCAGCAGTGAAACCCAAAACAGGGTACGAGCCAACTATGGCTACACCTTC. As protein: CASSETQNRVRANYGYTF. The chain uses TRBV6-1 and TRBJ1-2, with D perhaps matching TRBD1 (6 bases). The germline V and J ends were trimmed by 2 bases and 2 bases, with 21 bases remaining between them. The CDR3 is made up of 18 amino acids. The germline V gene encodes CDR1 MNHNS and CDR2 SASEGT.

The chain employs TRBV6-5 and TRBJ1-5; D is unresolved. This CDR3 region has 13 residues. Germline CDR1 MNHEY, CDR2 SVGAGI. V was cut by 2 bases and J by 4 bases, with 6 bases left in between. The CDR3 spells CASSYRENQPQHF. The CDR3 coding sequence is TGTGCCAGCAGTTACCGCGAGAATCAGCCCCAGCATTTT.

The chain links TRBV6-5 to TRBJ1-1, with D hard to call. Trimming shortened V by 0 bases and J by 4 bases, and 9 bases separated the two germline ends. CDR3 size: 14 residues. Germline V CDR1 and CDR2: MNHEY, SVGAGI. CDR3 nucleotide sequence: TGTGCCAGCAGTTACTCGAGGAGGGTCACTGAAGCTTTCTTT. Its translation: CASSYSRRVTEAFF.

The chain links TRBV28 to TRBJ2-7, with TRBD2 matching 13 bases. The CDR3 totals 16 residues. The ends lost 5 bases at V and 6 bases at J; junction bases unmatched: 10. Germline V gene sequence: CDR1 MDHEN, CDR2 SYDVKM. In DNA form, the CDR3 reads TGTGCCAGCAGTGGGTCAAGGGGACTAGCGGGGTTCGAGCAGTACTTC. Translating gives CASSGSRGLAGFEQYF.

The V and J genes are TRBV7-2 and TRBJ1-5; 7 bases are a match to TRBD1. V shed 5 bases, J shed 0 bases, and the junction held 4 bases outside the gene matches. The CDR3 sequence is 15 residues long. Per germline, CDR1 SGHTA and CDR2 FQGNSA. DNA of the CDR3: TGTGCCAGCAGCCCCGGGACAGTTAGCAATCAGCCCCAGCATTTT. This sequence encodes CASSPGTVSNQPQHF. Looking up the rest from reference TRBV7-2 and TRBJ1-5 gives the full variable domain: GAGVSQSPSNKVTEKGKDVELRCDPISGHTALYWYRQSLGQGLEFLIYFQGNSAPDKSGLPSDRFSAERTGGSVSTLTIQRTQQEDSAVYLCASSPGTVSNQPQHFGDGTRLSIL.

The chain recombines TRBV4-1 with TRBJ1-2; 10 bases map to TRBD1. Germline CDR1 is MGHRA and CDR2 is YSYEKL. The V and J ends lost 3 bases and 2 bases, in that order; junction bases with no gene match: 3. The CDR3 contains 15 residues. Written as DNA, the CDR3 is TGCGCCAGCAGCCATAGGACAGGGGGAAACTATGGCTACACCTTC. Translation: CASSHRTGGNYGYTF.

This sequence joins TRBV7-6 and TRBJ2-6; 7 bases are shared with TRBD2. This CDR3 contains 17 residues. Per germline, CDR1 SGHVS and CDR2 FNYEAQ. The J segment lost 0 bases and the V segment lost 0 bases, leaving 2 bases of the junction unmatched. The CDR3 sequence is CASSLAWGGSGANVLTF. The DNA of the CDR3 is TGTGCCAGCAGCTTAGCTTGGGGGGGCTCTGGGGCCAACGTCCTGACTTTC.

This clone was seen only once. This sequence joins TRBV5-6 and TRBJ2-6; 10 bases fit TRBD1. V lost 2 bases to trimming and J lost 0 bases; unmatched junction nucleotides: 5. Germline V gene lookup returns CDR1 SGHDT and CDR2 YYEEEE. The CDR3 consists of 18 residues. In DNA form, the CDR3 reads TGTGCCAGCAGCTTAGGGACAGGGGCCTTCTCTGGGGCCAACGTCCTGACTTTC. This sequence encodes CASSLGTGAFSGANVLTF. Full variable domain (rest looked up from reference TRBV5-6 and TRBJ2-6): DAGVTQSPTHLIKTRGQQVTLRCSPKSGHDTVSWYQQALGQGPQFIFQYYEEEERQRGNFPDRFSGHQFPNYSSELNVNALLLGDSALYLCASSLGTGAFSGANVLTFGAGSRLTVL.

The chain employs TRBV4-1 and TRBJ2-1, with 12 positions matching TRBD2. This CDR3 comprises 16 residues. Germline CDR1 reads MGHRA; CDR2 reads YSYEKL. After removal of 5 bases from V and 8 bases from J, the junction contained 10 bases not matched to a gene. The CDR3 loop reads CASSFLAGGVGDEQFF. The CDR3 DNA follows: TGCGCCAGCAGCTTCCTAGCGGGAGGGGTTGGGGATGAGCAGTTCTTC.

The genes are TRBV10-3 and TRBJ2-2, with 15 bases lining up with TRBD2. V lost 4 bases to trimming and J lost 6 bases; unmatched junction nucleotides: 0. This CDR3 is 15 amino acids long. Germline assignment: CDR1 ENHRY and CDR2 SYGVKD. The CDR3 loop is CAISGTSGRAGELFF. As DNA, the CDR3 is TGTGCCATCAGTGGGACTAGCGGGAGGGCCGGGGAGCTGTTTTTT.

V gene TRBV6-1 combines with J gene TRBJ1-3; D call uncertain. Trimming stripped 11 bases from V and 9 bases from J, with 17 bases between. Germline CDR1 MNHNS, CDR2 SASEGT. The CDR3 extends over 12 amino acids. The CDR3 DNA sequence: TGTGCCGCCCAACAGTATTCGAGCACCATATATTTT. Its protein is CAAQQYSSTIYF.

Written as DNA, the CDR3 is TGTGCCAGCAGCCCCGGACTAGGCTCGAATCAGCCCCAGCATTTT. It is translated as CASSPGLGSNQPQHF. The chain recombines TRBV7-9 with TRBJ1-5; D remains ambiguous. The CDR3 runs to 15 residues. Germline loops: CDR1 SEHNR, CDR2 FQNEAQ (reference sequence). The V end lost 5 bases, the J end lost 4 bases, and 15 bases lay between the germline ends.

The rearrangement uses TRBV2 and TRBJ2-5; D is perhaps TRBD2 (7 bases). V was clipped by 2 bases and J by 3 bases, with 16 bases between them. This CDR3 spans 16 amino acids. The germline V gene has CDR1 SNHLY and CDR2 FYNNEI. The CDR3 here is CASSERGTLAEETQYF. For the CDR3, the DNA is TGTGCCAGCAGTGAAAGGGGGACTCTAGCGGAAGAGACCCAGTACTTC.

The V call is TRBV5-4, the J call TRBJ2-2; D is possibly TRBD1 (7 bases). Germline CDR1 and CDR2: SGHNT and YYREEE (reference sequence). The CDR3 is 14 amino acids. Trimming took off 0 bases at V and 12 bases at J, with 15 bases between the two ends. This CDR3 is CASSLEMEGAKLFF. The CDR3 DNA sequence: TGTGCCAGCAGCTTGGAAATGGAGGGGGCTAAGCTGTTTTTT.

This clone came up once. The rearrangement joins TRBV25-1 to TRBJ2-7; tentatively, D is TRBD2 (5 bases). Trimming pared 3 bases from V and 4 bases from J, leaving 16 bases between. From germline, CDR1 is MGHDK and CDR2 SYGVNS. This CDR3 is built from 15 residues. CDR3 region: CASSESSRGRYEQYF. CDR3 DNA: TGTGCCAGCAGTGAGTCTTCCCGGGGTAGATACGAGCAGTACTTC.

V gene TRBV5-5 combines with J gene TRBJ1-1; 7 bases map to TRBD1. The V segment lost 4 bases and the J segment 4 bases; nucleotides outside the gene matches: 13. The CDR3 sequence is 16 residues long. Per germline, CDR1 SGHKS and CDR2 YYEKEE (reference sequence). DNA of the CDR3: TGTGCCAGCAGCACAGCACCTCAGGGGGTTCGCACTGAAGCTTTCTTT. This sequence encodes CASSTAPQGVRTEAFF.

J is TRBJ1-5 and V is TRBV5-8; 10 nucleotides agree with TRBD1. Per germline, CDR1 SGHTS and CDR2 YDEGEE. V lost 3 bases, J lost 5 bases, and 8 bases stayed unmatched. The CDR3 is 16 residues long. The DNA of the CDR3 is TGTGCCAGCAGCTACGGACAGGGGGTTCGCTATCAGCCCCAGCATTTT. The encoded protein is CASSYGQGVRYQPQHF.

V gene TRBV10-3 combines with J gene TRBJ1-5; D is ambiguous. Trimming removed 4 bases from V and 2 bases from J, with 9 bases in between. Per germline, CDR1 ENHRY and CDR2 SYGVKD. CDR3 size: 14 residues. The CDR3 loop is CAISAALGNQPQHF. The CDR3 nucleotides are TGTGCCATCAGTGCCGCTCTAGGCAATCAGCCCCAGCATTTT.